This TCR beta chain was identified during a study of shared clonotypes between healthy human individuals. Study-level findings and limits: Only blood was sampled; tissue repertoires likely differ.

A remark on this clone: Its antigen is not identified. A read error is possible here, since a much larger clone lies one base away.

Extraction of genomic DNA in unsorted samples used about 90 million PBMCs. With 5 bases clipped from V and 1 base from J, the junction kept 3 bases outside the gene matches. Germline V lookup: CDR1 SNHLY, CDR2 FYNNEI. The CDR3 is 15 amino acids. Splitting of each subset's genomic DNA was done evenly across several immunoSEQ plates. Measured with immunoSEQ multiplex PCR; TCRdb has only the in-frame clones, and not every one. The data show 450,000 to 500,000 clones, roughly four fifths seen once. The rearrangement joins TRBV2 to TRBJ1-5, with 9 bases lining up with TRBD1. This receptor was identified in a woman in her thirties or forties in good health. Some clones in this sample may be carry-over from other donors' samples. Sequencing was done on a sample of PBMCs. CDR3 nucleotide sequence: TGTGCCAGCAGTAGGGACAGGGACAGCAATCAGCCCCAGCATTTT. This codes for CASSRDRDSNQPQHF.